Below, one TCR beta chain is given with its context. Donors were systemically healthy Caucasian individuals from Russia aged about 6 to 100 years. The amount of total RNA extracted per sample was at least 5.5 micrograms. The germline V and J ends were trimmed by 1 base and 10 bases, with 14 bases remaining between them. This CDR3 region has 14 residues. The germline gives CDR1 LGHNA, CDR2 YNFKEQ. The data stem from a study of blood T cells in healthy people across ages. The use of a sample-barcoded 5' primer and a J-beta primer mix characterized a second PCR of about 6 to 11 cycles. Via MiXCR, TCRdb re-called the 5' RACE reads, giving one row per CDR3 protein. This table has 1.5 million to 2 million distinct CDR3 sequences, about 35% appearing once.

The chain uses TRBV4-2 and TRBJ2-1; D unclear. The clonotype was recovered from a woman aged 25 to 39 in good health. The specimen sequenced was blood. In DNA, the CDR3 is TGTGCCAGCAGCCAAGGGTTAGGAGCCTACGAGCAGTTCTTC. As protein: CASSQGLGAYEQFF.